The text below deals with one T cell receptor (beta chain). The antigen is unknown. The source of the sample is a study of blood T cells in healthy people across ages. Study results and limitations: Donors of long life had a larger count of naive CD4+ cells and greater diversity than aged donors.

Trimming left V 5 bases short and J 5 bases short, with 18 bases between. From germline, CDR1 is SEHNR and CDR2 FQNEAQ (reference sequence). The length of the CDR3 is 15 residues. Investigators took about 9.2 milliliters of peripheral blood from every donor. The study isolated at least 6 million PBMCs from each sample. Per individual sample, total RNA of at least 6 micrograms was extracted. PCR was performed a second time for 7 to 11 cycles using a sample-barcoded 5' primer and a J-beta primer mix. Each CDR3 protein is one row after TCRdb ran MiXCR on the 5' RACE reads. The table records roughly 1,800,000 distinct CDR3 sequences, about 49% of them present only once.

The sequencing sample was made of blood. The sequence came from a woman in her forties in good health. This chain uses TRBV7-9 with TRBJ1-1; a weak D match, TRBD1 (5 bases). CDR3 sequence: CASSPGSSVRTEAFF. In DNA, the CDR3 is TGTGCCAGCAGCCCAGGGAGTAGTGTAAGAACTGAAGCTTTCTTT.